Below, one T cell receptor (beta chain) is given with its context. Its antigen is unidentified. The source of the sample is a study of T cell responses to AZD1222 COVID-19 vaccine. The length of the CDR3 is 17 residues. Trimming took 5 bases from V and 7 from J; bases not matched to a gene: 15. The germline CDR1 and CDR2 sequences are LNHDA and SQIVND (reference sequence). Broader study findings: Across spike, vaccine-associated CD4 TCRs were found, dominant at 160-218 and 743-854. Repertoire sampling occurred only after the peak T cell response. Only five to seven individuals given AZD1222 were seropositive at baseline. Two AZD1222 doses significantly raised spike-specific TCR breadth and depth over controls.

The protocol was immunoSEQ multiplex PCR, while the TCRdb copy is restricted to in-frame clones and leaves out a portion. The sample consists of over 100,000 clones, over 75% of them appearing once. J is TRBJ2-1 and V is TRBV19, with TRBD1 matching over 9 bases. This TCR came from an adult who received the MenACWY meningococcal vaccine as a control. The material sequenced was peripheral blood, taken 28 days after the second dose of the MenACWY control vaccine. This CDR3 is CASSSPSGQGIRNEQFF. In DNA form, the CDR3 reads TGTGCCAGTAGTTCCCCATCGGGACAGGGAATAAGGAATGAGCAGTTCTTC.